This TCR beta chain was identified during a study of control samples from healthy donors and cancer patients. Germline-derived CDR1 and CDR2 are SEHNR and FQNEAQ (reference sequence). Unmatched junction bases numbered 3, after V lost 2 bases and J lost 0 bases. The CDR3 spans 15 residues. Assay used: immunoSEQ multiplex PCR; TCRdb lists only in-frame clones, some missing. This sample has 90,000 or so clones, with about 88% found just once. Sequenced: blood. The rearrangement joins TRBV7-9 to TRBJ1-1, with 7 bases lining up with TRBD1. The receptor's source is a woman in her 70s in good health. The CDR3 bases are TGTGCCAGCAGCTTAACAGGGGCCATGAACACTGAAGCTTTCTTT. Its protein is CASSLTGAMNTEAFF. Combining the CDR3 with reference TRBV7-9 and TRBJ1-1 gives the whole variable domain DTGVSQNPRHKITKRGQNVTFRCDPISEHNRLYWYRQTLGQGPEFLTYFQNEAQLEKSRLLSDRFSAERPKGSFSTLEIQRTEQGDSAMYLCASSLTGAMNTEAFFGQGTRLTVV.